Following are 5 T cell receptor beta chains from one sample sequenced in a study of cytomegalovirus exposure and HLA in healthy donors. 13 Jbeta primers and 60 Vbeta primers were used for the PCR. Some clones are missing from TCRdb's copy, which holds only in-frame ones; the method was immunoSEQ multiplex PCR. Of over 120,000 clones in the sample, approximately 74% were seen once. The sequencing sample was made of PBMCs. The source of these receptors is a man aged 18 to 29 in good health and CMV-seropositive.

A few counts support this clone. The chain links TRBV7-9 to TRBJ2-5; D gene uncertain. CDR3 length: 18 residues. Germline V CDR1 and CDR2: SEHNR, FQNEAQ (reference sequence). V was pared by 5 bases and J by 5 bases, with 27 bases between. CDR3 sequence reads: CASSHHEVELFFSETQYF. For the CDR3, the DNA is TGTGCCAGCAGCCACCATGAGGTGGAACTTTTCTTTAGTGAGACCCAGTACTTC.

V is TRBV19 and J is TRBJ1-1, with D tentatively TRBD1 (6 bases). The length of the CDR3 is 15 residues. V lost 8 bases and J lost 0, with 16 bases in between. Germline values: CDR1 LNHDA, CDR2 SQIVND (reference sequence). Here the CDR3 reads CASGYRTVLNTEAFF. The CDR3 coding sequence is TGTGCCAGTGGTTATAGGACAGTCTTGAACACTGAAGCTTTCTTT.

J is TRBJ2-1 and V is TRBV7-3; 7 bases are a match to TRBD2. The V and J ends lost 5 bases and 4 bases, in that order; junction bases with no gene match: 8. Germline-derived CDR1 and CDR2 are SGHTA and FQGTGA. CDR3 size: 15 residues. The CDR3: CASSQREGKYNEQFF. The CDR3 DNA is TGTGCCAGCAGCCAAAGGGAGGGCAAGTACAATGAGCAGTTCTTC.

This clone was seen just once. The chain carries TRBV11-3 and TRBJ1-5; D gene ambiguous. Germline loops: CDR1 SGHNT, CDR2 YENEEA. The CDR3 contains 17 residues. Trimming removed 0 bases from V and 1 base from J, with 13 bases in between. The CDR3 DNA is TGTGCCAGCAGCTTAGATCACAGAATAGGCAGCAATCAGCCCCAGCATTTT. Translating it yields CASSLDHRIGSNQPQHF.

The chain uses TRBV6-6 and TRBJ2-3, with D possibly TRBD1 on 5 matching bases. V gave up 5 bases and J gave up 6 bases, with 15 bases separating them. Per the germline V gene, CDR1 is MNHNY and CDR2 is SVGAGI (reference sequence). The CDR3 runs to 14 residues. Here the CDR3 reads CASSNFRAGDTQYF. The CDR3, as DNA: TGTGCCAGCAGTAATTTCAGGGCAGGGGATACGCAGTATTTT.